The TCR beta chain described here comes from a study of persistence of HIV-infected CD4 T cells. The overall study: Anti-CD3/anti-CD28 beads activated more cells than antigen stimulation did.

About this clone itself: Its cognate antigen is unknown.

The CDR3 is made up of 17 amino acids. The V gene's germline CDR1 is KGHSH and CDR2 LQKENI. The junction had 9 bases not matched to a gene; V was cut back by 2 bases and J by 3 bases. Sequencing used immunoSEQ version 4 in survey mode. Assay: immunoSEQ multiplex PCR; the TCRdb copy retains only in-frame clones and omits some. The sample shows 40,000 to 55,000 clones, over 80% of them seen only once. This nonspecific control used anti-CD3/anti-CD28 bead stimulation of CD4+ T cells. Responding CD4+ T cells were sorted by upregulation of both CD40 ligand and CD69. The sequence was collected from an adult woman with HIV who was CMV-seropositive. The sequences come from CD4+ T cells sorted from PBMCs after roughly 18-hour stimulation, collected from a patient who received antiretroviral therapy. J is TRBJ2-4 and V is TRBV18, with 8 bases matching TRBD1. This CDR3 reads CASSPFLPGGGKNIQYF. CDR3 nucleotide sequence: TGTGCCAGCTCACCATTTCTCCCAGGGGGCGGCAAAAACATTCAGTACTTC.